The rows below give T cell receptor beta chains drawn from one sample of a study of OX40 agonist ivuxolimab in advanced cancers. The method was immunoSEQ multiplex PCR; TCRdb's version includes in-frame clones alone and lacks a portion of them. This sample carries some 18,000 clones, about 83% of them seen once, and the ten largest clones take roughly 11%. The input for sequencing was CD4+ or CD8+ T cells sorted from blood, taken in a trial of the OX40 agonist ivuxolimab. Receptors originate from an adult with an advanced solid tumor such as melanoma, head and neck, liver or kidney cancer. CDR3s include the opening cysteine and the closing phenylalanine or tryptophan. D genes are given only for firm matches. Not every row has a clone size; where given, it reads once, few, many or a size class.

CASSLTNQKGQGDF | TGTGCCAGCAGCTTAACAAACCAAAAGGGACAGGGAGACTTC | TRBJ2-4 | NA | TRBV5-5 | TRBD1
CASSRTSGRREQYF | TGTGCCAGCAGCCGGACTAGCGGGAGGAGAGAGCAGTACTTC | TRBJ2-7 | NA | TRBV7-8 | TRBD2
CASSPRTGSNEKLFF | TGTGCCAGCAGTCCCCGGACAGGATCGAATGAAAAACTGTTTTTT | TRBJ1-4 | NA | TRBV27 | TRBD1
CASSYSGRGTDTQYF | TGTGCCAGCAGCTATAGCGGGAGAGGCACAGATACGCAGTATTTT | TRBJ2-3 | NA | TRBV28 | TRBD2
CASSLGDRTEAFF | TGTGCCAGCAGCTTGGGGGACAGAACTGAAGCTTTCTTT | TRBJ1-1 | NA | TRBV5-5 | TRBD1
CASSRIAGGPYEQYF | TGTGCCAGCAGCCGAATAGCGGGAGGCCCCTACGAGCAGTACTTC | TRBJ2-7 | NA | TRBV5-8 | TRBD2
CASMVSSRGYTF | TGTGCCAGCATGGTCAGCTCAAGAGGCTACACCTTC | TRBJ1-2 | NA | TRBV2 | NA
CAWKQGQSRYTQYF | TGTGCCTGGAAACAGGGACAATCGCGATATACGCAGTATTTT | TRBJ2-3 | medium-sized | TRBV30 | NA
CASSQRTGGVWDTQYF | TGCGCCAGCAGCCAACGGACAGGGGGCGTATGGGATACGCAGTATTTT | TRBJ2-3 | NA | TRBV4-3 | TRBD1
CASQRSRGRAYEQYF | TGTGCCAGCCAACGTTCACGGGGAAGGGCCTACGAGCAGTACTTC | TRBJ2-7 | once | TRBV2 | NA
CASSPERGLLREQFF | TGTGCCAGCAGTCCAGAGCGAGGTTTACTTCGCGAGCAGTTCTTC | TRBJ2-1 | NA | TRBV28 | NA
CASSLTLGNEQFF | TGTGCCAGCAGCTTAACGTTAGGAAATGAGCAGTTCTTC | TRBJ2-1 | NA | TRBV7-3 | NA
CASRGPPNQPQHF | TGTGCCAGCAGAGGACCGCCCAATCAGCCCCAGCATTTT | TRBJ1-5 | NA | TRBV2 | NA
CASSLLAGGEQFF | TGTGCCAGCAGTTTATTAGCGGGAGGCGAGCAGTTCTTC | TRBJ2-1 | NA | TRBV27 | TRBD2
CASSPPLAGTEQFF | TGTGCCAGCAGCCCTCCTCTAGCGGGAACGGAGCAGTTCTTC | TRBJ2-1 | NA | TRBV7-9 | TRBD2
CAISPDRGQETQYF | TGTGCCATCAGTCCGGACAGGGGACAAGAGACCCAGTACTTC | TRBJ2-5 | NA | TRBV10-3 | TRBD1
CASRGDRGEAFF | TGTGCCAGCAGGGGGGACAGGGGCGAAGCTTTCTTT | TRBJ1-1 | NA | TRBV2 | TRBD1
CASSPTGTSGRAIYNEQFF | TGTGCCAGCAGCCCCACCGGGACTAGCGGGAGGGCCATCTACAATGAGCAGTTCTTC | TRBJ2-1 | NA | TRBV4-2 | TRBD2
CASSLEAGAFGYTF | TGTGCCAGCAGTTTGGAGGCAGGGGCCTTCGGCTACACCTTC | TRBJ1-2 | NA | TRBV27 | NA
CASSFPGREQYF | TGTGCCAGCAGTTTCCCCGGACGCGAGCAGTACTTC | TRBJ2-7 | once | TRBV28 | NA
CASSSAGADEQFF | TGTGCCAGCAGCTCGGCGGGAGCAGATGAGCAGTTCTTC | TRBJ2-1 | once | TRBV5-6 | TRBD2
CASSQGGNQPQHF | TGTGCCAGCAGCCAGGGGGGCAATCAGCCCCAGCATTTT | TRBJ1-5 | NA | TRBV4-2 | NA
CASSQDPEEKLFF | TGCGCCAGCAGCCAAGATCCCGAGGAAAAACTGTTTTTT | TRBJ1-4 | once | TRBV4-1 | NA